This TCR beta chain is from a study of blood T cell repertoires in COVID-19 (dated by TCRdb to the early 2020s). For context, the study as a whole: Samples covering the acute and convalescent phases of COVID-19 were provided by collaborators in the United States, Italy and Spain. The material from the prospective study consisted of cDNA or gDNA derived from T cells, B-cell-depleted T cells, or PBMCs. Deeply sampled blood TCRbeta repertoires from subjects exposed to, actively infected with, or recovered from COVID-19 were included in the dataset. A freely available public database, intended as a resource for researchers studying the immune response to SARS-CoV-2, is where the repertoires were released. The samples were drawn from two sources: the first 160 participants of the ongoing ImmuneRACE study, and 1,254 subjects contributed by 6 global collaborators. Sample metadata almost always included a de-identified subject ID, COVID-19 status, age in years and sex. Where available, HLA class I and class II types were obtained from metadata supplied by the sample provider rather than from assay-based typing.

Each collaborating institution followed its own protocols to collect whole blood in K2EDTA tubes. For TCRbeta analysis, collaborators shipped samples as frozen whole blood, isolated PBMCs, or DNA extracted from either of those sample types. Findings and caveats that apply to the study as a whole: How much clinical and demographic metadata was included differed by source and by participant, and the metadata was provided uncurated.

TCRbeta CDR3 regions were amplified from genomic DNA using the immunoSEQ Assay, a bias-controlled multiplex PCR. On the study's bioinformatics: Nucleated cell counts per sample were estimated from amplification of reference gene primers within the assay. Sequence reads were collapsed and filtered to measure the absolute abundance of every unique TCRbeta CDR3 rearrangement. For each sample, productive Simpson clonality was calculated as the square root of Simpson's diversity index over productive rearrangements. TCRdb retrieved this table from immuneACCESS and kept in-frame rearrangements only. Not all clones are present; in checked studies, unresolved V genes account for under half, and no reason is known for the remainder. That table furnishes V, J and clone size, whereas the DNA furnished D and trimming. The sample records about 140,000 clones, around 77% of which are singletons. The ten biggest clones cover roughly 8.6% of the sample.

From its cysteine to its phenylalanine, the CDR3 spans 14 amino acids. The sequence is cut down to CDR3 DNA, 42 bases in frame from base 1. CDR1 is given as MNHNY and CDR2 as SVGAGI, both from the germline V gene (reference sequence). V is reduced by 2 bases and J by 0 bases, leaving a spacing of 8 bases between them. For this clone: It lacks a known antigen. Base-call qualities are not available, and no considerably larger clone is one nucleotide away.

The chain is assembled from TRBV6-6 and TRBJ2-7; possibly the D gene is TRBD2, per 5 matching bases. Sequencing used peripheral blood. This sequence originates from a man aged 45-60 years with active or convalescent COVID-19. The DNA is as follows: TGTGCCAGCAGTTACGCCGGGGACTCCTACGAGCAGTACTTC. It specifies CASSYAGDSYEQYF.